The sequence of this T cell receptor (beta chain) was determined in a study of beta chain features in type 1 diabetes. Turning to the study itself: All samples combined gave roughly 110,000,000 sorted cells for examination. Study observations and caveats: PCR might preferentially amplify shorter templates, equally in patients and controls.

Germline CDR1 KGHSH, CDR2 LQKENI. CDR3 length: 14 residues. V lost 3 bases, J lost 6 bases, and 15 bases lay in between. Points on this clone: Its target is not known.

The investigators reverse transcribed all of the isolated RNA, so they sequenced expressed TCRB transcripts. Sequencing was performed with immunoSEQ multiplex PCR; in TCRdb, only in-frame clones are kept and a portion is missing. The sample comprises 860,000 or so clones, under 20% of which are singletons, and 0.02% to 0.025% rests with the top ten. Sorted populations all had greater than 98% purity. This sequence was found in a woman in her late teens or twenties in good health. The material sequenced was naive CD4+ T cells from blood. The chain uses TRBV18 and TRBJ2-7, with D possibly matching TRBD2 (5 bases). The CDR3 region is CASSPQRSPGEQYF. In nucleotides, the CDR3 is TGTGCCAGCTCACCCCAGCGGTCCCCGGGCGAGCAGTACTTC.